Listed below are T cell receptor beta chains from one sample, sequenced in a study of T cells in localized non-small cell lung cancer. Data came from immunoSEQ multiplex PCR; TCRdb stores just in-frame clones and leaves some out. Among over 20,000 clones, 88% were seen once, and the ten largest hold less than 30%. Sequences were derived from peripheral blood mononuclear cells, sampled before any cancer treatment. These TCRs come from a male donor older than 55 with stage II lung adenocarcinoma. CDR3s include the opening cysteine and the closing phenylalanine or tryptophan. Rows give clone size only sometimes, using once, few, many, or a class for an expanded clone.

CASSPRREAPYEQYF	TRBV11-1	TRBJ2-7	once
CASSLSRTSWSNEQFF	TRBV11-2	TRBJ2-1	.
CASSDWIYEQYF	TRBV7-8	TRBJ2-7	.
CASSLAGTRLETQYF	TRBV5-1	TRBJ2-5	.
CATSRDFGGLNTEAFF	TRBV15	TRBJ1-1	.
CASLGPGENTEAFF	TRBV28	TRBJ1-1	.
CASSHSYEQYF	TRBV14	TRBJ2-7	.
CASSLRRAKGTDTQYF	TRBV28	TRBJ2-3	.
CATYWDFQGGGELFF	TRBV28	TRBJ2-2	.
CASLRGVYNEQFF	TRBV5-6	TRBJ2-1	.
CASSSDRLPGNTIYF	TRBV6-1	TRBJ1-3	.
CASSLRGGYGYTF	TRBV5-6	TRBJ1-2	once
CASSRGGQAVEQYF	TRBV18	TRBJ2-7	.
CASSSSGITGELFF	TRBV27	TRBJ2-2	.
CASSHGTGGEYTF	TRBV6-6	TRBJ1-2	.
CASSFRGLDYNEQFF	TRBV11-2	TRBJ2-1	.
CASSPRVAGANVLTF	TRBV18	TRBJ2-6	.
CASSKPTGPKDLYEQYF	TRBV27	TRBJ2-7	.
CASSYSAGVSNQPQHF	TRBV6-6	TRBJ1-5	.
CASSWRDASNQPQHF	TRBV19	TRBJ1-5	.
CASSQIGETQYF	TRBV7-9	TRBJ2-5	.
CASSQGYEQYF	TRBV27	TRBJ2-7	.
CASRRDRGRETQYF	TRBV6-1	TRBJ2-5	.
CASSLLPGQPGEQYF	TRBV27	TRBJ2-7	.
CASGRGERLGQPQHF	TRBV9	TRBJ1-5	.
CASSSGDRVTF	TRBV28	TRBJ2-6	.
CASSRNVREANYGYTF	TRBV5-1	TRBJ1-2	.
CASRGEGDTEAFF	TRBV27	TRBJ1-1	.
CATSRVLQGNTEAFF	TRBV15	TRBJ1-1	.
CASSYHRPGQPQHF	TRBV6-5	TRBJ1-5	.
CASRGTDTQYF	TRBV6-6	TRBJ2-3	once
CASHRGHAGDTYEQYF	TRBV5-4	TRBJ2-7	.
CASSRGGRDQPQHF	TRBV18	TRBJ1-5	few
CASSYGGALDEQYF	TRBV6-5	TRBJ2-7	.
CASSKNCCHNEQFF	TRBV21-1	TRBJ2-1	once
CASSLGPRTYEQYF	TRBV28	TRBJ2-7	.